This is a list of T cell receptor beta chains from one sample in a study of shared clonotypes between healthy human individuals. Produced via immunoSEQ multiplex PCR; TCRdb's table is partial and in-frame only. The table records roughly 200,000 clones, about 68% of them present only once. The material sequenced was memory CD4+ T cells sorted from blood. Receptors originate from a man aged 25-40 years in good health. The CDR3 runs from the conserved cysteine through the conserved F or W. Fields, in order: V gene, clone size, D gene, J gene, CDR3 protein, CDR3 DNA. D genes are given only for firm matches. Only part of the rows carry a size: once, few, many, or a class if the clone is expanded.

v_call: TRBV6-1
clone_size: NA
d_call: NA
j_call: TRBJ1-5
cdr3_aa: CASSEAWAGNQPQHF
cdr3_nt: TGTGCCAGCAGTGAAGCTTGGGCAGGGAATCAGCCCCAGCATTTT

v_call: TRBV18
clone_size: few
d_call: NA
j_call: TRBJ1-1
cdr3_aa: CASSPRGGATEAFF
cdr3_nt: TGTGCCAGCTCACCACGAGGGGGGGCCACTGAAGCTTTCTTT

v_call: TRBV30
clone_size: NA
d_call: NA
j_call: TRBJ1-5
cdr3_aa: CAWTSNQPQHF
cdr3_nt: TGTGCCTGGACGAGCAATCAGCCCCAGCATTTT

v_call: TRBV28
clone_size: NA
d_call: NA
j_call: TRBJ1-5
cdr3_aa: CASSLLAGPNQPQHF
cdr3_nt: TGTGCCAGCAGTTTATTAGCAGGCCCCAATCAGCCCCAGCATTTT

v_call: TRBV6-1
clone_size: few
d_call: NA
j_call: TRBJ2-7
cdr3_aa: CASSESGPVHEQYF
cdr3_nt: TGTGCCAGCAGTGAATCCGGTCCAGTCCACGAGCAGTACTTC

v_call: TRBV11-1
clone_size: few
d_call: NA
j_call: TRBJ1-3
cdr3_aa: CASSLHNSGNTIYF
cdr3_nt: TGTGCCAGCAGCTTACACAACTCTGGAAACACCATATATTTT

v_call: TRBV25-1
clone_size: NA
d_call: NA
j_call: TRBJ1-4
cdr3_aa: CASSPRLGANEKLFF
cdr3_nt: TGTGCCAGCAGTCCCCGCTTGGGGGCCAATGAAAAACTGTTTTTT

v_call: TRBV5-4
clone_size: NA
d_call: NA
j_call: TRBJ1-1
cdr3_aa: CASSLGGGNYFAEAFF
cdr3_nt: TGTGCCAGCAGCTTGGGTGGTGGCAATTACTTTGCTGAAGCTTTCTTT

v_call: TRBV9
clone_size: many
d_call: NA
j_call: TRBJ2-1
cdr3_aa: CASPQGGPTYNEQFF
cdr3_nt: TGTGCCAGCCCCCAAGGGGGACCAACCTACAATGAGCAGTTCTTC

v_call: TRBV29-1
clone_size: NA
d_call: NA
j_call: TRBJ2-2
cdr3_aa: CSVVVGYTGELFF
cdr3_nt: TGCAGCGTTGTCGTGGGATACACCGGGGAGCTGTTTTTT

v_call: TRBV29-1
clone_size: few
d_call: NA
j_call: TRBJ1-1
cdr3_aa: CSGEAIMNTEAFF
cdr3_nt: TGCAGCGGGGAGGCCATTATGAACACTGAAGCTTTCTTT

v_call: TRBV2
clone_size: NA
d_call: NA
j_call: TRBJ1-5
cdr3_aa: CASSEMGQGQPQHF
cdr3_nt: TGTGCCAGCAGTGAAATGGGTCAGGGTCAGCCCCAGCATTTT

v_call: TRBV6-6
clone_size: NA
d_call: TRBD1
j_call: TRBJ2-7
cdr3_aa: CASRRTGPYEQYF
cdr3_nt: TGTGCCAGCAGGAGGACAGGGCCCTACGAGCAGTACTTC

v_call: TRBV28
clone_size: NA
d_call: NA
j_call: TRBJ1-2
cdr3_aa: CASTTQGLNYGYTF
cdr3_nt: TGTGCCAGCACCACCCAGGGGCTGAACTATGGCTACACCTTC

v_call: TRBV19
clone_size: NA
d_call: NA
j_call: TRBJ1-5
cdr3_aa: CATHPGPPDYLGNQPQHF
cdr3_nt: TGTGCCACTCACCCCGGACCGCCCGACTATTTGGGCAATCAGCCCCAGCATTTT

v_call: TRBV18
clone_size: NA
d_call: NA
j_call: TRBJ2-7
cdr3_aa: CASSQTGTFYEQYF
cdr3_nt: TGTGCCAGCTCACAAACCGGGACCTTCTACGAGCAGTACTTC

v_call: TRBV25-1
clone_size: NA
d_call: NA
j_call: TRBJ2-7
cdr3_aa: CASSERSAGAEGRYEQYF
cdr3_nt: TGTGCCAGCAGTGAACGTTCGGCAGGGGCCGAGGGAAGGTACGAGCAGTACTTC

v_call: TRBV11-2
clone_size: NA
d_call: NA
j_call: TRBJ2-6
cdr3_aa: CASSLSPGANVLTF
cdr3_nt: TGTGCCAGCAGCTTATCCCCGGGAGCCAACGTCCTGACTTTC

v_call: TRBV11-2
clone_size: NA
d_call: NA
j_call: TRBJ2-5
cdr3_aa: CASSPTRGSQETQYF
cdr3_nt: TGTGCCAGCAGCCCCACTCGGGGCAGCCAAGAGACCCAGTACTTC

v_call: TRBV7-9
clone_size: NA
d_call: NA
j_call: TRBJ1-4
cdr3_aa: CASSLRQDNEKLFF
cdr3_nt: TGTGCCAGCAGCTTAAGACAGGATAATGAAAAACTGTTTTTT

v_call: TRBV5-1
clone_size: many
d_call: NA
j_call: TRBJ1-2
cdr3_aa: CASSLDASGYTF
cdr3_nt: TGCGCCAGCAGCTTGGACGCTAGTGGCTACACCTTC

v_call: TRBV5-1
clone_size: NA
d_call: TRBD1
j_call: TRBJ2-6
cdr3_aa: CASSAGQGSSGANVLTF
cdr3_nt: TGCGCCAGCAGCGCCGGACAGGGAAGCTCTGGGGCCAACGTCCTGACTTTC

v_call: TRBV5-6
clone_size: NA
d_call: NA
j_call: TRBJ2-5
cdr3_aa: CASSPRVQGVETQYF
cdr3_nt: TGTGCCAGCAGCCCGAGGGTACAGGGCGTCGAGACCCAGTACTTC

v_call: TRBV5-4
clone_size: once
d_call: NA
j_call: TRBJ2-1
cdr3_aa: CASSLAGLGEYNEQFF
cdr3_nt: TGTGCCAGCAGCTTGGCCGGGCTAGGGGAATACAATGAGCAGTTCTTC

v_call: TRBV11-3
clone_size: NA
d_call: TRBD2
j_call: TRBJ2-1
cdr3_aa: CASSLNAGGEQFF
cdr3_nt: TGTGCCAGCAGCTTAAATGCGGGAGGTGAGCAGTTCTTC

v_call: TRBV21-1
clone_size: NA
d_call: NA
j_call: TRBJ2-7
cdr3_aa: CASSKMRRDASEQYF
cdr3_nt: TGTGCCAGCAGCAAAATGAGGCGGGACGCCAGCGAGCAGTACTTC

v_call: TRBV7-2
clone_size: few
d_call: NA
j_call: TRBJ2-1
cdr3_aa: CASSTRNRNEQFF
cdr3_nt: TGTGCCAGCAGCACTCGTAACCGTAATGAGCAGTTCTTC

v_call: TRBV10-2
clone_size: NA
d_call: TRBD1
j_call: TRBJ1-1
cdr3_aa: CASSDRGNTEAFF
cdr3_nt: TGCGCCAGCAGCGACAGGGGGAACACTGAAGCTTTCTTT

v_call: TRBV19
clone_size: NA
d_call: NA
j_call: TRBJ2-5
cdr3_aa: CASSSTGLTETQYF
cdr3_nt: TGTGCCAGTAGTAGCACAGGGTTAACGGAGACCCAGTACTTC

v_call: TRBV5-1
clone_size: NA
d_call: TRBD2
j_call: TRBJ2-1
cdr3_aa: CASRLAGGDEQFF
cdr3_nt: TGCGCCAGCAGACTAGCGGGAGGGGATGAGCAGTTCTTC

v_call: TRBV4-3
clone_size: NA
d_call: NA
j_call: TRBJ2-6
cdr3_aa: CASSQGGFGANVLTF
cdr3_nt: TGCGCCAGCAGCCAAGGGGGGTTCGGGGCCAACGTCCTGACTTTC

v_call: TRBV7-2
clone_size: NA
d_call: NA
j_call: TRBJ2-3
cdr3_aa: CASSLVGSSTDTQYF
cdr3_nt: TGTGCCAGCAGCTTAGTTGGCTCTAGCACAGATACGCAGTATTTT

v_call: TRBV29-1
clone_size: once
d_call: NA
j_call: TRBJ1-1
cdr3_aa: CSVDGGGHLNTEAFF
cdr3_nt: TGCAGCGTTGATGGGGGTGGACACCTGAACACTGAAGCTTTCTTT

v_call: TRBV29-1
clone_size: NA
d_call: NA
j_call: TRBJ1-2
cdr3_aa: CSVTRTGDRGYTF
cdr3_nt: TGCAGCGTCACAAGGACGGGGGATCGGGGCTACACCTTC

v_call: TRBV9
clone_size: NA
d_call: NA
j_call: TRBJ1-5
cdr3_aa: CASSVGLNQPQHF
cdr3_nt: TGTGCCAGCAGCGTAGGTCTGAATCAGCCCCAGCATTTT

v_call: TRBV11-2
clone_size: NA
d_call: NA
j_call: TRBJ1-2
cdr3_aa: CASSPDRNNYGYTF
cdr3_nt: TGTGCCAGCAGTCCGGACCGAAATAACTATGGCTACACCTTC

v_call: TRBV5-5
clone_size: NA
d_call: NA
j_call: TRBJ1-1
cdr3_aa: CASSLGREVAFF
cdr3_nt: TGTGCCAGCAGCTTGGGCCGCGAAGTAGCTTTCTTT

v_call: TRBV7-2
clone_size: NA
d_call: TRBD2
j_call: TRBJ2-1
cdr3_aa: CASSSYSTSGRANEQFF
cdr3_nt: TGTGCCAGCAGCTCGTACTCGACTAGCGGGAGGGCCAATGAGCAGTTCTTC

v_call: TRBV5-1
clone_size: NA
d_call: NA
j_call: TRBJ2-5
cdr3_aa: CASSLGAGKETQYF
cdr3_nt: TGCGCCAGCAGCTTGGGGGCAGGGAAGGAGACCCAGTACTTC

v_call: TRBV4-1
clone_size: NA
d_call: NA
j_call: TRBJ2-2
cdr3_aa: CASSQGLDPTGELFF
cdr3_nt: TGCGCCAGCAGCCAAGGTCTAGATCCCACCGGGGAGCTGTTTTTT

v_call: TRBV5-4
clone_size: NA
d_call: NA
j_call: TRBJ2-5
cdr3_aa: CASSSPGNRETQYF
cdr3_nt: TGTGCCAGCAGCTCACCGGGGAATAGAGAGACCCAGTACTTC

v_call: TRBV7-8
clone_size: few
d_call: TRBD2
j_call: TRBJ2-1
cdr3_aa: CASSLRTSGSNEQFF
cdr3_nt: TGTGCCAGCAGCTTAAGGACTAGCGGGAGTAATGAGCAGTTCTTC

v_call: TRBV19
clone_size: few
d_call: NA
j_call: TRBJ1-2
cdr3_aa: CASSINGDNYGYTF
cdr3_nt: TGTGCCAGTAGTATAAACGGGGATAACTATGGCTACACCTTC

v_call: TRBV18
clone_size: NA
d_call: NA
j_call: TRBJ1-1
cdr3_aa: CASSKSVEIEAFF
cdr3_nt: TGTGCCAGCTCAAAGTCGGTGGAAATTGAAGCTTTCTTT

v_call: TRBV10-3
clone_size: NA
d_call: NA
j_call: TRBJ2-5
cdr3_aa: CAISESIGGETQYF
cdr3_nt: TGTGCCATCAGTGAGTCGATTGGGGGGGAGACCCAGTACTTC